The source of this T cell receptor beta chain is a study of OX40 agonist ivuxolimab in advanced cancers. Trimming left V 0 bases short and J 8 bases short, with 11 bases between. CDR3 length: 14 residues. The protocol was immunoSEQ multiplex PCR, while the TCRdb copy is restricted to in-frame clones and leaves out a portion. The sample consists of approximately 76,000 clones, 75% to 90% of them appearing once. This sequence was found in an adult with an advanced solid tumor such as melanoma, head and neck, liver or kidney cancer. The specimen comprised CD4+ or CD8+ T cells sorted from blood, sampled in a trial of the OX40 agonist ivuxolimab. V gene TRBV5-3 combines with J gene TRBJ1-4; no firm D call. TRBV5-3 is assigned to the ORF class and has an uncertain function. Here the CDR3 reads CARSLVGFEEKLFF. DNA for the CDR3: TGTGCCAGAAGCTTGGTGGGGTTTGAGGAAAAACTGTTTTTT.